Following are 2 T cell receptor beta chains from one sample sequenced in a study of blood T cell repertoires in COVID-19 (dated by TCRdb to the early 2020s). To prepare the library, the immunoSEQ multiplex PCR assay was applied. Held by TCRdb, this immuneACCESS table contains in-frame sequences only and omits some clones. Under half of the omission traces to an unresolved V gene where checked; the cause of the rest is unknown. Here the sample has about 110,000 clones; around 83% occur a single time. The ten biggest clones cover over 1.2% of the sample. Sequenced input: peripheral blood. All receptors derive from a man aged 40-49 years with acute or convalescent COVID-19.

J is TRBJ2-4 and V is TRBV4-3, with D perhaps matching TRBD1 (5 bases). Germline V CDR1 and CDR2: LGHNA, YSLEER. V lost 0 bases and J 8 bases, leaving 8 bases between the germline ends. The CDR3 contains 13 residues. CDR3 amino acids: CASSQDVRDIQYF. CDR3 DNA: TGCGCCAGCAGCCAAGATGTCAGGGACATTCAGTACTTC.

This clone occurred a few times. In nucleotides, the CDR3 is TGTGCCAGCTCAGCCGAGGGGGCGTCCAGTTCACCCCTCCACTTT. The encoded protein is CASSAEGASSSPLHF. This chain connects TRBV18 to TRBJ1-6; 7 bases align to TRBD1. CDR1 and CDR2 (germline): KGHSH, LQKENI. CDR3 length equals 15 residues. Unmatched junction bases numbered 10, after V lost 5 bases and J lost 9 bases.